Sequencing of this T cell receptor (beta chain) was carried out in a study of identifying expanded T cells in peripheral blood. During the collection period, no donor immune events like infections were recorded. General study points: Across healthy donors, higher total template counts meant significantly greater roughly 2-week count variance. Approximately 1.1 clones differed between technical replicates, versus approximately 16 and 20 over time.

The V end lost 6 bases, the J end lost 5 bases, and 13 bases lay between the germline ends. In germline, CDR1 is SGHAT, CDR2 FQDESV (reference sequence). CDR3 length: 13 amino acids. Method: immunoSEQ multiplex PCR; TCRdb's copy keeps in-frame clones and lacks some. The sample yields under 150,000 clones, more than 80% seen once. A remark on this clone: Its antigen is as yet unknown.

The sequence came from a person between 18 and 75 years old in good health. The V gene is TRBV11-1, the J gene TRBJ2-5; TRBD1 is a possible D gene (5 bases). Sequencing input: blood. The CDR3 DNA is TGTGCCAGCAGGGGCAGGGCGAAGGAGACCCAGTACTTC. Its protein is CASRGRAKETQYF.